A single sample is the source of the 18 T cell receptor beta chains below, sequenced in a study of T cell responses to AZD1222 COVID-19 vaccine. Assay: immunoSEQ multiplex PCR; the TCRdb copy retains only in-frame clones and omits some. Here the sample spans over 80,000 clones, around 87% being singletons. Sequences were derived from peripheral blood, sampled on day 0 of AZD1222 vaccination. The receptor source for this set is an adult in good health.

This chain joins TRBV2 and TRBJ2-7; D perhaps matches TRBD1 (5 bases). V was shortened by 2 bases and J by 1 base, with 9 bases between the two germline ends. CDR1 and CDR2 (germline): SNHLY, FYNNEI. The CDR3 length is 14 residues. CDR3 nucleotides: TGTGCCAGCAGTGAAAAAAAGGGGTCCTACGAGCAGTACTTC. Protein product: CASSEKKGSYEQYF.

The chain links TRBV13 to TRBJ2-2; D is perhaps TRBD1 (5 bases). CDR1 is PRHDT and CDR2 is FYEKMQ in the germline V gene (reference sequence). CDR3 length: 14 amino acids. V was trimmed by 6 bases and J by 2 bases, leaving 10 bases between them. CDR3 in DNA: TGTGCCAGCAGGGGCAGGGCAAACACCGGGGAGCTGTTTTTT. It is translated as CASRGRANTGELFF.

V and J are TRBV6-6 and TRBJ2-1; tentatively, D is TRBD2 (5 bases). The CDR3 covers 14 residues. Germline V gene data show CDR1 as MNHNY and CDR2 as SVGAGI (reference sequence). V lost 5 bases and J lost 4, with 12 bases in between. CDR3 region: CASSQTTGYNEQFF. CDR3 bases: TGTGCCAGCAGTCAAACAACGGGATACAATGAGCAGTTCTTC.

This clone was seen only a few times. V is TRBV5-1 and J is TRBJ1-6; possibly TRBD1 for D (6 bases). From germline, CDR1 is SGHRS and CDR2 YFSETQ. CDR3 length: 15 amino acids. Trimming removed 0 bases from V and 8 bases from J, with 12 bases in between. Written as DNA, the CDR3 is TGCGCCAGCAGCTTGGCTGTGCAGGGGTATTCACCCCTCCACTTT. Its protein is CASSLAVQGYSPLHF.

This chain links TRBV28 with TRBJ1-2; D is unresolved. Between the trimmed V and J ends, which lost 2 bases and 7 bases, there was a span of 14 bases. The CDR3 length is 14 residues. Germline-derived CDR1 and CDR2 are MDHEN and SYDVKM. CDR3 DNA: TGTGCCAGCAGTTTAAACTACCCCTCGGGTGGCTACACCTTC. This codes for CASSLNYPSGGYTF.

The chain links TRBV7-8 to TRBJ1-2; TRBD1 matches at 7 bases. The CDR3 is made up of 13 amino acids. CDR1 SGHVS and CDR2 FQNEAQ come from the germline V gene. J was trimmed by 8 bases and V by 5 bases; bases with no gene match: 8. As DNA, the CDR3 is TGTGCCAGCAGCCCTGTGGGGACAGAGGGCTACACCTTC. Protein product: CASSPVGTEGYTF.

In its sample, this clone was seen a few times. This sequence joins TRBV19 and TRBJ1-5, with a tentative D call TRBD1 (5 bases). This CDR3 contains 12 residues. Germline-derived CDR1 and CDR2 are LNHDA and SQIVND (reference sequence). Trimming took 3 bases from V and 6 from J, leaving 6 bases between them. This CDR3 is CASSIGGQPQHF. Written as DNA, the CDR3 is TGTGCCAGTAGTATTGGGGGTCAGCCCCAGCATTTT. Variable domain in full (rest from reference TRBV19 and TRBJ1-5): DGGITQSPKYLFRKEGQNVTLSCEQNLNHDAMYWYRQDPGQGLRLIYYSQIVNDFQKGDIAEGYSVSREKKESFPLTVTSAQKNPTAFYLCASSIGGQPQHFGDGTRLSIL.

The rearrangement joins TRBV2 to TRBJ1-2; D call uncertain. The V end was cut by 5 bases, the J end by 2 bases, with 6 bases between. The CDR3 runs to 12 residues. CDR1 SNHLY and CDR2 FYNNEI come from the germline V gene. The CDR3 here is CASSKENYGYTF. Written as DNA, the CDR3 is TGTGCCAGCAGTAAGGAAAACTATGGCTACACCTTC. The variable domain in full, completed from reference TRBV2 and TRBJ1-2, reads EPEVTQTPSHQVTQMGQEVILRCVPISNHLYFYWYRQILGQKVEFLVSFYNNEISEKSEIFDDQFSVERPDGSNFTLKIRSTKLEDSAMYFCASSKENYGYTFGSGTRLTVV.

The chain combines TRBV5-6 with TRBJ2-1; D might be TRBD1 (6 bases). The V gene's germline CDR1 is SGHDT and CDR2 YYEEEE. Trimming cost V 6 bases and J 5 bases, with 12 bases left between them. This CDR3 contains 13 residues. This CDR3 is CASTRTVDNEQFF. CDR3 coding DNA: TGTGCCAGCACCCGGACAGTCGACAATGAGCAGTTCTTC.

This clone was observed a single time. This rearrangement joins TRBV11-2 to TRBJ1-3; D not certain. The CDR3 has 12 residues. Trimming cost V 5 bases and J 3 bases, with 5 bases left between them. Germline values: CDR1 SGHAT, CDR2 FQNNGV. CDR3 bases: TGTGCCAGCAGCACGATTGGAAACACCATATATTTT. It codes for CASSTIGNTIYF.

The gene calls are TRBV4-3 and TRBJ2-7, with D hard to call. Looked up from germline, CDR1 is LGHNA and CDR2 is YSLEER. V gave up 0 bases and J gave up 4 bases, with 7 bases separating them. The CDR3 consists of 13 residues. In DNA, the CDR3 is TGCGCCAGCAGCCAAGATCGTGGTTACGAGCAGTACTTC. As protein: CASSQDRGYEQYF.

V is TRBV9 and J is TRBJ2-7; possibly TRBD1 for D (5 bases). Germline lookup yields CDR1 SGDLS and CDR2 YYNGEE. The CDR3 consists of 14 residues. The V gene lost 0 bases and the J gene lost 2 bases, with 9 bases spanning the gap. In DNA form, the CDR3 reads TGTGCCAGCAGCGTAGAGACAGAGACCTACGAGCAGTACTTC. Translated, it gives CASSVETETYEQYF.

The V gene is TRBV5-4, the J gene TRBJ1-1; D is perhaps TRBD1 (6 bases). The CDR3 extends over 15 amino acids. Trimming stripped 4 bases from V and 0 bases from J, with 13 bases between. Germline V gene sequence: CDR1 SGHNT, CDR2 YYREEE (reference sequence). The CDR3 spells CASSPSGTLNTEAFF. The CDR3 DNA follows: TGTGCCAGCAGCCCCTCCGGGACATTGAACACTGAAGCTTTCTTT.

V and J are TRBV6-5 and TRBJ2-3; 7 bases are a match to TRBD1. Looked up from germline, CDR1 is MNHEY and CDR2 is SVGAGI. The CDR3 length is 14 residues. V shed 4 bases and J 4 bases; nucleotides not matched to a gene: 5. The CDR3 is CASSSTGVADTQYF. The CDR3 DNA is TGTGCCAGCAGTTCCACAGGGGTGGCAGATACGCAGTATTTT.

The rearrangement joins TRBV7-9 to TRBJ2-1, with 11 bases fitting TRBD2. CDR3 size: 18 residues. Germline V gene lookup returns CDR1 SEHNR and CDR2 FQNEAQ (reference sequence). Unmatched junction bases numbered 19, after V lost 5 bases and J lost 10 bases. CDR3 region: CASSPGVGTSGSSAEQFF. The CDR3 DNA is TGTGCCAGCAGCCCAGGGGTAGGGACTAGCGGATCTTCCGCGGAGCAGTTCTTC.

V usage is TRBV27 and J usage is TRBJ1-4, with TRBD1 matching over 7 bases. Germline CDR1 and CDR2: MNHEY and SMNVEV (reference sequence). The CDR3 length is 15 residues. Germline trimming cut 4 bases from V and 4 bases from J; bases unmatched to any gene: 6. The CDR3 DNA is TGTGCCAGCAGTTCCCCCGGACAGGTTAATGAAAAACTGTTTTTT. Its protein is CASSSPGQVNEKLFF.

This clone was recorded a few times. The rearrangement joins TRBV3-1 (or the pseudogene TRBV3-2) to TRBJ2-5, with D unresolved. Germline lookup yields CDR1 LGHDT and CDR2 YNNKEL (reference sequence). Trimming left V 4 bases short and J 1 base short, with 13 bases between. The CDR3 is 15 amino acids. CDR3 sequence reads: CASSPQGFPQETQYF. The DNA of the CDR3 is TGTGCCAGCAGCCCCCAAGGCTTTCCCCAAGAGACCCAGTACTTC.

The rearrangement uses TRBV28 and TRBJ2-2; possible D gene TRBD1, 5 bases. Germline CDR1 reads MDHEN; CDR2 reads SYDVKM. There are 15 residues in the CDR3. Trimming removed 2 bases from V and 4 bases from J, with 11 bases in between. The CDR3 loop reads CASSLGAMGTGELFF. CDR3 DNA sequence: TGTGCCAGCAGTTTAGGGGCAATGGGCACCGGGGAGCTGTTTTTT.